These 21 T cell receptor beta chains originate from one sample sequenced in a study of naive and memory T cell subsets. The beta constant-region primer was an equimolar mix of two oligonucleotides covering TRBC1 and TRBC2. One entry per CDR3 protein results from TCRdb running MiXCR on the UMI-ligation and nested PCR reads. Of 140,000 to 150,000 distinct CDR3 sequences in the sample, over 15% were seen once. The source material was naive CD4+ T cells from blood. These receptor sequences come from a human donor in good health.

This clonotype was recorded a few times. V gene TRBV18 combines with J gene TRBJ2-7, with TRBD1 matching over 7 bases. The CDR3 has 13 amino acids. V was pared by 1 base and J by 3 bases, with 0 bases of the junction left unmatched. From germline, CDR1 is KGHSH and CDR2 LQKENI. CDR3 loop: CASSPRDSYEQYF. In nucleotides, the CDR3 is TGTGCCAGCTCACCACGGGACAGCTACGAGCAGTACTTC.

There are many counts of this clonotype. V gene TRBV3-1 combines with J gene TRBJ2-1, with 8 bases fitting TRBD2. V was clipped by 11 bases and J by 6 bases; unmatched bases: 18. Germline lookup yields CDR1 LGHDT and CDR2 YNNKEL (reference sequence). The CDR3 has 16 residues. The CDR3 is CAGRTSGSPAGNEQFF. CDR3 bases: TGTGCCGGTCGAACTAGCGGATCCCCAGCTGGCAATGAGCAGTTCTTC.

This clonotype came up a few times. The rearrangement uses TRBV2 and TRBJ2-5; perhaps TRBD2 as D (7 bases). The CDR3 is made up of 17 amino acids. Germline V gives CDR1 SNHLY, CDR2 FYNNEI. The V gene lost 6 bases and the J gene lost 0 bases, with 20 bases spanning the gap. The CDR3: CASSAPSGGSDQETQYF. The CDR3 DNA reads TGTGCCAGCAGCGCCCCATCGGGGGGCTCAGACCAAGAGACCCAGTACTTC.

This clonotype occurred many times. The chain couples TRBV29-1 to TRBJ1-1, with D unclear. The CDR3 runs to 11 residues. Germline V gene lookup returns CDR1 SQVTM and CDR2 ANQGSEA. Trimming took off 4 bases at V and 0 bases at J, with 3 bases between the two ends. CDR3 loop: CSVGLNTEAFF. The DNA for the CDR3 is TGCAGCGTTGGCCTGAACACTGAAGCTTTCTTT.

This chain uses TRBV21-1 with TRBJ2-7; the D segment call TRBD1 is taken from the table without a DNA check. TRBV21-1 is shown as a pseudogene. The CDR3 consists of 14 residues. CDR3 sequence: CASRQGQASYEQYF. Written as DNA, the CDR3 is TGTGCCAGCAGGCAAGGACAGGCAAGCTACGAGCAGTACTTC.

This clonotype was found a few times. The rearrangement joins TRBV20-1 to TRBJ2-2, with TRBD2 matching 16 bases. Germline V gene data show CDR1 as DFQATT and CDR2 as SNEGSKA (reference sequence). CDR3 size: 18 residues. With V trimmed by 5 bases and J by 4 bases, 10 bases remained unmatched. The CDR3 sequence is CSASSGLAGGPGTGELFF. DNA for the CDR3: TGCAGTGCTTCCTCGGGACTAGCGGGAGGGCCTGGCACCGGGGAGCTGTTTTTT.

In the case of this clonotype: The junction departs from the called germline gene at one end, perhaps through a read error. V usage is TRBV2 and J usage is TRBJ2-5; D unclear. In germline, CDR1 is SNHLY, CDR2 FYNNEI. This CDR3 spans 14 amino acids. CDR3 DNA: TGTGCCAGCAGGGAAGTCGTTTTTCAAGAGACCCAGTACTTC. Translating it yields CASREVVFQETQYF.

The CDR3 protein is CASSLGTALIQQYF. The CDR3 DNA sequence: TGTGCCAGCAGCTTAGGGACAGCTCTTATTCAGCAGTACTTC. The chain is built from TRBV11-2 and TRBJ2-7, with a possible D match to TRBD1 (6 bases). The germline V gene encodes CDR1 SGHAT and CDR2 FQNNGV. The CDR3 spans 14 residues. Trimming took off 1 base at V and 8 bases at J, with 15 bases between the two ends. Complete variable domain (other parts from reference TRBV11-2 and TRBJ2-7): EAGVAQSPRYKIIEKRQSVAFWCNPISGHATLYWYQQILGQGPKLLIQFQNNGVVDDSQLPKDRFSAERLKGVDSTLKIQPAKLEDSAVYLCASSLGTALIQQYFGPGTRLTVT.

This clonotype was counted at least ten times. The J gene is TRBJ2-3, the V gene TRBV2; D gene unclear. Trimming took off 6 bases at V and 2 bases at J, with 3 bases between the two ends. Germline CDR1 and CDR2: SNHLY and FYNNEI. This CDR3 is 11 amino acids long. The CDR3 reads CASSYTDTQYF. CDR3 DNA: TGTGCCAGCAGCTACACAGATACGCAGTATTTT. The whole variable domain, filled in from reference TRBV2 and TRBJ2-3, reads EPEVTQTPSHQVTQMGQEVILRCVPISNHLYFYWYRQILGQKVEFLVSFYNNEISEKSEIFDDQFSVERPDGSNFTLKIRSTKLEDSAMYFCASSYTDTQYFGPGTRLTVL.

This chain links TRBV24-1 with TRBJ2-6; D perhaps matches TRBD2 (6 bases). The CDR3 totals 16 residues. Trimming cost V 6 bases and J 0 bases, with 11 bases left between them. Germline values: CDR1 KGHDR, CDR2 SFDVKD. As DNA, the CDR3 is TGTGCCACCAGTCGCGGGACGGGCTCTGGGGCCAACGTCCTGACTTTC. Its protein product is CATSRGTGSGANVLTF.

Comments on this clonotype: Mismatch with germline at one junction end may stem from a read error. The rearrangement uses TRBV29-1 and TRBJ2-7; tentatively, D is TRBD1 (5 bases). Germline CDR1 and CDR2: SQVTM and ANQGSEA. The CDR3 extends over 13 amino acids. The CDR3 spells CSVEGQGLDEQYF. CDR3 DNA: TGCAGCGTGGAAGGTCAGGGTTTGGACGAGCAGTACTTC.

This clonotype was counted only a few times. V and J are TRBV6-2 or TRBV6-3 and TRBJ1-1; no reliable D call. V lost 0 bases and J lost 7, with 6 bases in between. CDR3 size: 12 residues. The germline V gene has CDR1 MNHEY and CDR2 SVGEGT. The CDR3 sequence: CASSYSMVEAFF. In DNA form, the CDR3 reads TGTGCCAGCAGTTACTCGATGGTTGAAGCTTTCTTT.

Remarks on this clonotype: Mismatch with germline at one junction end may stem from a read error. V and J are TRBV18 and TRBJ1-4, with no clear D. The germline CDR1 and CDR2 sequences are KGHSH and LQKENI. The CDR3 is made up of 12 amino acids. In nucleotides, the CDR3 is TGTGCCAGCTCACCATCCGACGGGAAAGTGGTTTTT. Translation: CASSPSDGKVVF. Supplemented by reference TRBV18 and TRBJ1-4, the full variable domain reads NAGVMQNPRHLVRRRGQEARLRCSPMKGHSHVYWYRQLPEEGLKFMVYLQKENIIDESGMPKERFSAEFPKEGPSILRIQQVVRGDSAAYFCASSPSDGKVVFGSGTQLSVL.

In this sample, this clonotype turned up a few times. The chain has TRBV7-9 and TRBJ1-2; 9 bases align to TRBD1. J lost 11 bases, V lost 5 bases, and 6 bases had no gene match. The CDR3 runs to 12 residues. Germline CDR1 is SEHNR and CDR2 is FQNEAQ (reference sequence). In DNA, the CDR3 is TGTGCCAGCAGCCTGGGGACAGGGTCTTACACCTTC. Its translation is CASSLGTGSYTF.

This clonotype was counted between two and nine times. The chain recombines TRBV5-1 with TRBJ2-1, with 7 bases lining up with TRBD2. With V trimmed by 4 bases and J by 1 base, 2 bases remained unmatched. The CDR3 length is 14 residues. Germline CDR1 reads SGHRS; CDR2 reads YFSETQ. Written as DNA, the CDR3 is TGCGCCAGCAGCGGGGAGGGTTCCTACAATGAGCAGTTCTTC. This codes for CASSGEGSYNEQFF.

CDR3 sequence reads: CSAFGGAVYTDTQYF. In DNA, the CDR3 is TGCAGCGCCTTCGGGGGCGCTGTGTACACAGATACGCAGTATTTT. V usage is TRBV29-1 and J usage is TRBJ2-3; D is perhaps TRBD1 or TRBD2 (6 bases each). Per the germline V gene, CDR1 is SQVTM and CDR2 is ANQGSEA. Deletions cut 7 bases from V and 2 bases from J, with 19 bases between. The CDR3 spans 15 residues.

This rearrangement joins TRBV2 to TRBJ2-5; no firm D call. V gave up 3 bases and J gave up 6 bases, with 8 bases separating them. The CDR3 totals 12 residues. CDR1 is SNHLY, CDR2 FYNNEI, per germline. CDR3 loop: CASSDRPKTQYF. Here the CDR3 DNA reads TGTGCCAGCAGTGACCGCCCTAAGACCCAGTACTTC.

This clonotype turned up a few times. V gene TRBV7-9 combines with J gene TRBJ1-5; 8 positions agree with TRBD1. V lost 5 bases to trimming and J lost 4 bases; unmatched junction nucleotides: 4. The CDR3 contains 14 residues. The germline CDR1 and CDR2 sequences are SEHNR and FQNEAQ (reference sequence). The CDR3 region is CASSPDRVNQPQHF. The DNA of the CDR3 is TGTGCCAGCAGCCCGGACAGGGTGAATCAGCCCCAGCATTTT.

This clonotype has a handful of counts. The chain uses TRBV20-1 and TRBJ2-1, with unresolved D. V lost 1 base to trimming and J lost 2 bases, with 18 bases between them. CDR1 is DFQATT and CDR2 is SNEGSKA in the germline V gene (reference sequence). CDR3 length equals 17 residues. The CDR3 protein is CSARAPTTESAYNEQFF. The CDR3 DNA reads as TGCAGTGCTAGAGCCCCAACAACAGAGAGTGCCTACAATGAGCAGTTCTTC.

This clonotype was observed a few times. The J gene is TRBJ2-7, the V gene TRBV24-1; 10 positions agree with TRBD1. Trimming at V came to 4 bases and at J to 3 bases, leaving 5 bases not matched to a gene. The length of the CDR3 is 15 residues. The germline V gene encodes CDR1 KGHDR and CDR2 SFDVKD. This CDR3 reads CATSDGQGGNYEQYF. CDR3 sequence (DNA): TGTGCCACCAGTGACGGACAGGGGGGAAACTACGAGCAGTACTTC.

The chain uses TRBV2 and TRBJ2-1; 10 nucleotides align to TRBD2. Germline V gives CDR1 SNHLY, CDR2 FYNNEI. The trim removed 2 bases at V and 9 bases at J, leaving 4 bases unmatched. The CDR3 length is 14 residues. CDR3 residues: CASSESSGRIEQFF. CDR3 DNA sequence: TGTGCCAGCAGTGAAAGTAGCGGGAGGATTGAGCAGTTCTTC.